Sequencing of this T cell receptor beta chain was carried out in a study of monozygotic twins with inflammatory bowel disease. CDR1 is SGHVS and CDR2 is FQNEAQ in the germline V gene. CDR3 length: 17 amino acids. In regard to this clonotype: The antigen is unknown.

With approximately 16 and 10 cycles respectively, two nested PCRs were carried out on TCRalpha and TCRbeta cDNA. TCRdb reanalyzed the 5' RACE reads, giving one entry per CDR3 protein sequence and no DNA. The clone table shows under 150,000 distinct CDR3 sequences, with the ten largest holding 2.4%. Notes on the study in general: Possibly reflecting limited power, no difference in repertoire similarity was found between concordant and discordant twins.

This receptor was taken from a human donor with ulcerative colitis or Crohn's disease, or a healthy co-twin of an affected twin (not recorded which). V and J are TRBV7-8 and TRBJ1-6; TCRdb's assignment of TRBD1 cannot be checked, as there is no DNA. Sequenced: blood. The CDR3 sequence: CASSTPQQTVYNSPLHF.